These 31 T cell receptor beta chains share one sample of origin, sequenced in a study of blood T cells in healthy people across ages. A second roughly 6 to 11 cycle PCR used barcoded and J-beta primers. TCRdb passed the 5' RACE reads through MiXCR, listing each CDR3 protein once. The sample shows roughly 1.9 million distinct CDR3 sequences, approximately 40% of them seen only once. Sequencing input: blood. The receptors originated from a human donor in good health.

The V call is TRBV4-3, the J call TRBJ2-4; TRBD2 matches at 7 bases. The trim removed 0 bases at V and 1 base at J, leaving 12 bases unmatched. Germline V gene sequence: CDR1 LGHNA, CDR2 YSLEER. The CDR3 is 19 amino acids. The CDR3 region is CASSQDLAPGLSAKNIQYF. DNA for the CDR3: TGCGCCAGCAGCCAAGACCTGGCGCCGGGACTATCGGCCAAAAACATTCAGTACTTC.

The chain has TRBV29-1 and TRBJ2-5; D is ambiguous. The CDR3 covers 12 residues. Deletions cut 7 bases from V and 1 base from J, with 10 bases between. Per germline, CDR1 SQVTM and CDR2 ANQGSEA. This CDR3 reads CSGLLSQETQYF. The CDR3 DNA sequence: TGCAGCGGATTACTGTCCCAAGAGACCCAGTACTTC.

This clonotype showed up many times. The chain has TRBV5-8 and TRBJ2-7; the D gene is possibly TRBD1 (6 bases). Per germline, CDR1 SGHTS and CDR2 YDEGEE. V was cut by 0 bases and J by 0 bases, with 10 bases left in between. This CDR3 has 15 residues. CDR3 sequence (DNA): TGTGCCAGCAGCTTGGGGACAGCTATCTCCTACGAGCAGTACTTC. This translates into CASSLGTAISYEQYF.

This chain uses TRBV7-3 with TRBJ2-3; TRBD2 might be the D (6 bases). V lost 1 base and J lost 4, with 12 bases in between. The CDR3 has 15 residues. Germline assignment: CDR1 SGHTA and CDR2 FQGTGA. The CDR3 reads CASSLNGEVADTQYF. The CDR3 coding sequence is TGTGCCAGCAGCTTAAATGGGGAGGTCGCAGATACGCAGTATTTT.

This chain links TRBV4-3 with TRBJ2-1; D remains unclear. Germline V CDR1 and CDR2: LGHNA, YSLEER. Trimming took off 0 bases at V and 9 bases at J, with 9 bases between the two ends. The CDR3 length is 13 residues. CDR3 region: CASSQDIRSEQFF. The CDR3 DNA reads TGCGCCAGCAGCCAAGATATAAGGAGTGAGCAGTTCTTC.

The chain combines TRBV21-1 with TRBJ1-4. TRBV21-1 is a pseudogene locus. CDR3 length equals 12 residues. CDR3: CATGGIGEKLFF. In DNA form, the CDR3 reads TGTGCCACCGGAGGGATTGGGGAAAAACTGTTTTTT.

CDR3 in DNA: TGCAGCTTCGGACTGGGTCTCTCAGGCACAGATACGCAGTATTTT. Translation: CSFGLGLSGTDTQYF. V is TRBV29-1 and J is TRBJ2-3; weak D call: TRBD2 (5 bases). The germline V and J ends were trimmed by 8 bases and 1 base, with 19 bases remaining between them. CDR3 length equals 15 residues. In germline, CDR1 is SQVTM, CDR2 ANQGSEA.

This clonotype was observed a few times. The chain recombines TRBV15 with TRBJ2-1; D gene unclear. In germline, CDR1 is LNHNV, CDR2 YYDKDF (reference sequence). The CDR3 length is 12 residues. Trimming took off 0 bases at V and 9 bases at J, with 6 bases between the two ends. The CDR3 DNA reads as TGTGCCACCAGCAGAGATAGGATTGAGCAGTTCTTC. It is translated as CATSRDRIEQFF.

The rearrangement links TRBV4-3 to TRBJ2-3; D remains ambiguous. The CDR3 sequence is 13 residues long. The germline CDR1 and CDR2 sequences are LGHNA and YSLEER. V was shortened by 0 bases and J by 4 bases, with 5 bases between the two germline ends. The CDR3 DNA reads as TGCGCCAGCAGCCAAGATTCCTCAGATACGCAGTATTTT. Translating it yields CASSQDSSDTQYF.

This chain joins TRBV6-2 or TRBV6-3 and TRBJ2-5; D perhaps matches TRBD1 (5 bases). V shed 7 bases and J shed 5 bases, with 14 bases lying between them. The CDR3 sequence is 13 residues long. CDR1 is MNHEY and CDR2 is SVGEGT in the germline V gene. CDR3 amino acids: CASKGEMEETQYF. As DNA, the CDR3 is TGTGCCAGCAAAGGGGAAATGGAGGAGACCCAGTACTTC.

This clonotype was detected a few times. Compared with germline, one end of the junction differs, possibly owing to a read error. The chain is built from TRBV7-3 and TRBJ2-1; D may be TRBD2 (7 bases). CDR1 is SGHTA and CDR2 is FQGTGA in the germline V gene. The length of the CDR3 is 14 residues. The DNA of the CDR3 is TGCGCCAGCAGCCAGGCGGGGGCCAACAATGAGCAGTTCTTC. This sequence encodes CASSQAGANNEQFF. Supplemented by reference TRBV7-3 and TRBJ2-1, the full variable domain reads GAGVSQTPSNKVTEKGKYVELRCDPISGHTALYWYRQSLGQGPEFLIYFQGTGAADDSGLPNDRFFAVRPEGSVSTLKIQRTERGDSAVYLCASSQAGANNEQFFGPGTRLTVL.

With respect to this clonotype: The junction does not match germline at one end; this may be a read error. The chain links TRBV13 to TRBJ1-5; perhaps TRBD1 as D (5 bases). The CDR3 totals 14 residues. The V gene's germline CDR1 is PRHDT and CDR2 FYEKMQ (reference sequence). The CDR3 DNA is TGTGCCAACAGCTTACACGGGGACGATCAGCCCCAGCATTTT. Its protein is CANSLHGDDQPQHF.

The chain recombines TRBV20-1 with TRBJ2-1; 10 bases fit TRBD2. The CDR3 contains 14 residues. CDR1 and CDR2 from the germline V gene are DFQATT and SNEGSKA (reference sequence). V dropped 6 bases and J dropped 7; count of bases not matched to a gene: 9. CDR3 amino acids: CSALSGGAENEQFF. The CDR3 DNA follows: TGCAGTGCGCTCAGCGGGGGGGCCGAAAATGAGCAGTTCTTC.

This chain links TRBV10-3 with TRBJ1-4; a possible D gene is TRBD1 (5 bases). The CDR3 runs 15 residues. With 2 bases removed from V and 5 bases from J, the gap between germline ends came to 12 bases. Per the germline V gene, CDR1 is ENHRY and CDR2 is SYGVKD. CDR3 sequence reads: CAISEEARENEKLFF. Written as DNA, the CDR3 is TGTGCCATCAGTGAGGAGGCCAGGGAGAATGAAAAACTGTTTTTT.

CDR3 region: CASSPGGGGGRMNTEAFF. In DNA, the CDR3 is TGTGCCAGCAGCCCCGGGGGTGGGGGCGGAAGAATGAACACTGAAGCTTTCTTT. The genes are TRBV11-2 and TRBJ1-1; TRBD1 might be the D (6 bases). Germline values: CDR1 SGHAT, CDR2 FQNNGV. The CDR3 loop spans 18 amino acids. The V gene lost 5 bases and the J gene lost 0 bases, with 22 bases spanning the gap. The entire variable domain, with the rest obtained from reference TRBV11-2 and TRBJ1-1, is as follows: EAGVAQSPRYKIIEKRQSVAFWCNPISGHATLYWYQQILGQGPKLLIQFQNNGVVDDSQLPKDRFSAERLKGVDSTLKIQPAKLEDSAVYLCASSPGGGGGRMNTEAFFGQGTRLTVV.

The V call is TRBV7-2, the J call TRBJ1-2; D gene uncertain. This CDR3 contains 14 residues. Germline V gene lookup returns CDR1 SGHTA and CDR2 FQGNSA. V lost 1 base to trimming and J lost 6 bases, with 12 bases between them. The CDR3 sequence: CASSLDWAGNGYTF. The CDR3 DNA reads as TGTGCCAGCAGCTTAGATTGGGCTGGGAATGGCTACACCTTC.

The chain links TRBV12-3 or TRBV12-4 to TRBJ2-7; D not resolved. Trimming stripped 3 bases from V and 3 bases from J, with 6 bases between. The CDR3 covers 12 residues. CDR3 sequence reads: CASSFQHYEQYF. Written as DNA, the CDR3 is TGTGCCAGCAGTTTTCAGCACTACGAGCAGTACTTC.

This clonotype has only a few counts. The chain uses TRBV27 and TRBJ1-4, with D possibly TRBD1 on 5 matching bases. This CDR3 has 12 residues. The ends were cut back, 8 bases at V and 8 bases at J, with 12 bases in the middle. The germline gives CDR1 MNHEY, CDR2 SMNVEV (reference sequence). The CDR3 here is CASGRTGEKLFF. The CDR3 coding sequence is TGTGCCAGCGGCCGAACAGGAGAAAAACTGTTTTTT.

In the case of this clonotype: Given a much more abundant clone one base away, this may be a read error. This chain uses TRBV4-3 with TRBJ1-2; 7 bases map to TRBD1. With 3 bases clipped from V and 7 bases from J, the junction kept 14 bases outside the gene matches. This CDR3 is built from 16 residues. CDR1 is LGHNA and CDR2 is YSLEER in the germline V gene. CDR3 in DNA: TGCGCCAGCAGCCAGTTGGACAGGACGGATCCCACTGGCTACACCTTC. Its translation is CASSQLDRTDPTGYTF.

The V and J genes are TRBV20-1 and TRBJ2-3; D may be TRBD1 (6 bases). Germline CDR1 reads DFQATT; CDR2 reads SNEGSKA (reference sequence). This CDR3 region has 13 residues. V gave up 4 bases and J gave up 4 bases, with 12 bases separating them. In DNA, the CDR3 is TGCAGTGCTAAAGGGACATTCCCAGATACGCAGTATTTT. This encodes CSAKGTFPDTQYF.

This chain connects TRBV20-1 to TRBJ2-4; unclear D gene. The end of the DNA is better explained by TRBJ2-7, so the J call may be wrong. The CDR3 totals 13 residues. Germline V gene data show CDR1 as DFQATT and CDR2 as SNEGSKA (reference sequence). The CDR3 loop reads CSATCLAAHEQYF. The CDR3 DNA follows: TGCAGTGCTACCTGCTTGGCCGCCCACGAGCAGTACTTC.

The chain has TRBV19 and TRBJ1-1; TRBD1 might be the D (6 bases). V dropped 7 bases and J dropped 5 bases, with 11 bases sitting between them. This CDR3 region has 12 residues. The V gene's germline CDR1 is LNHDA and CDR2 SQIVND (reference sequence). CDR3 DNA sequence: TGTGCCAGTAATTTAGGACAGACTGAAGCTTTCTTT. Encoded protein: CASNLGQTEAFF.

This clonotype was observed a handful of times. The chain employs TRBV10-3 and TRBJ2-5; 13 bases map to TRBD2. In germline, CDR1 is ENHRY, CDR2 SYGVKD. This CDR3 comprises 17 residues. V lost 4 bases, J lost 0 bases, and 5 bases stayed unmatched. The CDR3 DNA reads as TGTGCCATCAGTGGGACTAGCGGGGGTCAGTACCAAGAGACCCAGTACTTC. This gives the protein CAISGTSGGQYQETQYF.

The chain uses TRBV7-2 and TRBJ2-7, with D perhaps matching TRBD1 or TRBD2 (5 bases each). CDR3 size: 15 residues. V lost 3 bases and J lost 3, with 15 bases in between. CDR1 is SGHTA, CDR2 FQGNSA, per germline. CDR3 amino acids: CASSLGTALGYEQYF. The CDR3 DNA reads TGTGCCAGCAGCTTGGGGACCGCCTTGGGCTACGAGCAGTACTTC.

Concerning this clonotype itself: One end of the junction does not line up with germline, which may come from a read error. The V and J genes are TRBV2 and TRBJ1-5; D gene uncertain. CDR3 length equals 14 residues. The V gene's germline CDR1 is SNHLY and CDR2 FYNNEI. CDR3 in amino acids: CASSERSVDQPQHF. CDR3 nucleotides: TGCGCCAGCAGTGAACGTAGCGTAGATCAGCCCCAGCATTTT.

This clonotype was counted between two and nine times. The V gene is TRBV10-3, the J gene TRBJ2-6, with D unclear. CDR3 length: 16 residues. CDR1 is ENHRY and CDR2 is SYGVKD in the germline V gene. The V and J ends lost 4 bases and 3 bases respectively, with 13 bases between them. The CDR3 DNA reads as TGTGCCATCAGTGGCTATCTAGACGTTGGGGCCAACGTCCTGACTTTC. Encoded protein: CAISGYLDVGANVLTF.

CDR3 bases: TGTGCCAGCCTAGTGGGGGCCCAAAACTCACCCCTCCACTTT. It specifies CASLVGAQNSPLHF. This rearrangement joins TRBV7-2 to TRBJ1-6, with a weak D call TRBD1 (6 bases). The CDR3 loop spans 14 amino acids. CDR1 SGHTA and CDR2 FQGNSA come from the germline V gene. The germline V and J ends were trimmed by 8 bases and 10 bases, with 18 bases remaining between them.

This clonotype was recorded a few times. The rearrangement uses TRBV5-5 and TRBJ1-4, with D maybe TRBD1 (6 bases). Trimming removed 2 bases from V and 6 bases from J, with 14 bases in between. In germline, CDR1 is SGHKS, CDR2 YYEKEE (reference sequence). This CDR3 region has 15 residues. The CDR3 nucleotides read TGTGCCAGCAGCTTACGTTGGGGGCCGGATGAAAAACTGTTTTTT. This encodes CASSLRWGPDEKLFF.

The genes are TRBV6-5 and TRBJ2-2; a weak D match, TRBD1 (6 bases). The CDR3 contains 14 residues. The germline CDR1 and CDR2 sequences are MNHEY and SVGAGI. The V end lost 7 bases, the J end lost 5 bases, and 14 bases lay between the germline ends. CDR3 nucleotides: TGTGCCAGCACCGGACAGTCGTCTACCGGGGAGCTGTTTTTT. Protein product: CASTGQSSTGELFF.

V gene TRBV6-6 combines with J gene TRBJ2-1; tentative D call: TRBD2 (5 bases). Germline V gene lookup returns CDR1 MNHNY and CDR2 SVGAGI (reference sequence). This CDR3 has 14 amino acids. Trimming left V 5 bases short and J 9 bases short, with 17 bases between. The CDR3 protein is CASSPQDLNSEQFF. In nucleotides, the CDR3 is TGTGCCAGCAGTCCCCAGGACTTAAACAGTGAGCAGTTCTTC.

This clonotype has only a few counts. The rearrangement links TRBV12-3 or TRBV12-4 to TRBJ2-7; 7 bases align to TRBD1. This CDR3 has 15 residues. Trimming cost V 5 bases and J 5 bases; bases outside gene matches: 12. CDR3 nucleotide sequence: TGTGCCAGCAGTCCGGGAACAGGGGCTTTCCACGAGCAGTACTTC. Translating it yields CASSPGTGAFHEQYF.